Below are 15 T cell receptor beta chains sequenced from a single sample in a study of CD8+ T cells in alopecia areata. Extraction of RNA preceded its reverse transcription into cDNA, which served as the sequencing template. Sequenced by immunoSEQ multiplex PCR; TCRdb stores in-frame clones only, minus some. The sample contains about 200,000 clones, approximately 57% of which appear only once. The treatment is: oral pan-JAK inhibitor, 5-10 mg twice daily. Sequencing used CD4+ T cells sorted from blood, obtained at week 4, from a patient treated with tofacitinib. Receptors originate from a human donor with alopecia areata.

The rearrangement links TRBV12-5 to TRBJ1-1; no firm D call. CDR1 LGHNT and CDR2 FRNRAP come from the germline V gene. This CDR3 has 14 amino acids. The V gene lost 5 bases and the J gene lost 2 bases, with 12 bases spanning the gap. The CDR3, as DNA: TGTGCTAGTGGTCCCCCCCGGGTTAACACTGAAGCTTTCTTT. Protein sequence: CASGPPRVNTEAFF.

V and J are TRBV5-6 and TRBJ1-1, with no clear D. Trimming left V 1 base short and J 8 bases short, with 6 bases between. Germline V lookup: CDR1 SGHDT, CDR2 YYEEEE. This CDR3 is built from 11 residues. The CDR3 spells CASSLSGEAFF. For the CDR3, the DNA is TGTGCCAGCAGCTTGTCAGGAGAAGCTTTCTTT.

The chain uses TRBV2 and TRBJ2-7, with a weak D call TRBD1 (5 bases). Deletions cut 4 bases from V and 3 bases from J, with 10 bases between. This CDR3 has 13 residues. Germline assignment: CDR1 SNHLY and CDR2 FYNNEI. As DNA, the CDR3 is TGTGCCAGCAGTGGAGACAGATACTACGAGCAGTACTTC. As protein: CASSGDRYYEQYF.

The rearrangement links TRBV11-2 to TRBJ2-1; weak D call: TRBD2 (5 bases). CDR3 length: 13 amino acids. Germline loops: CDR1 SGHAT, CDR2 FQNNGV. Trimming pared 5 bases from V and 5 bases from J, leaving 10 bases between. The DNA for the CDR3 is TGTGCCAGCAGCCTAGCCATCGACAATGAGCAGTTCTTC. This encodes CASSLAIDNEQFF.

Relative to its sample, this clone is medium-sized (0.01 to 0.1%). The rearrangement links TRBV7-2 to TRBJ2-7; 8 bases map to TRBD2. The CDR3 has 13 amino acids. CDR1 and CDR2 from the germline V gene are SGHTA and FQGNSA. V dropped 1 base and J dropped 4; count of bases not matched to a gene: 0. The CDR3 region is CASSLVAGYEQYF. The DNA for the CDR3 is TGTGCCAGCAGCTTAGTAGCGGGGTACGAGCAGTACTTC.

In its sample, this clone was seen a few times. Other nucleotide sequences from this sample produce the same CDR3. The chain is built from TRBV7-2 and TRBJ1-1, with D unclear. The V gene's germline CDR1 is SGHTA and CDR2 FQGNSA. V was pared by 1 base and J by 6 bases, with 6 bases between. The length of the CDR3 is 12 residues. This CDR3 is CASSLVLSEAFF. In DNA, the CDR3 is TGTGCCAGCAGCTTAGTTCTCTCTGAAGCTTTCTTT.

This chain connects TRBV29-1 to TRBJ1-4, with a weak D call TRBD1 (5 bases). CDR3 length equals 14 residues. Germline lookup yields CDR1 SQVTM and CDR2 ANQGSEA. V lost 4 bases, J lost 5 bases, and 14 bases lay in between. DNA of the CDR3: TGCAGCGTTGCGGACCCTAGGGGCAATGAAAAACTGTTTTTT. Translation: CSVADPRGNEKLFF.

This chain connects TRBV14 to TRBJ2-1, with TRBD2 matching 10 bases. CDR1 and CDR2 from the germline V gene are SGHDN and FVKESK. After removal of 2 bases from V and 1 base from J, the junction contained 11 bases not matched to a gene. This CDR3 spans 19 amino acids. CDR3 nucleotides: TGTGCCAGCAGCCAACATCGGGCTAGCGGGGGATTATCCTACAATGAGCAGTTCTTC. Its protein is CASSQHRASGGLSYNEQFF.

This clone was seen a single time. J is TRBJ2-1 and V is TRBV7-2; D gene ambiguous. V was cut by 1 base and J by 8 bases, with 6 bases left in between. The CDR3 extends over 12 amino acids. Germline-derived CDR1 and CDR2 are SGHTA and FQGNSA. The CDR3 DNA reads TGTGCCAGCAGCTTAGGAACGTATGAGCAGTTCTTC. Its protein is CASSLGTYEQFF.

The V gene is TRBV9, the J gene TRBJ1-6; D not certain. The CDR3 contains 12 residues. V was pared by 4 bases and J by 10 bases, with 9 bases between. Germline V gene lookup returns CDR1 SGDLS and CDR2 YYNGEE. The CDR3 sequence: CASSPNLSPLHF. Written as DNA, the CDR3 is TGTGCCAGCAGCCCGAACCTATCACCCCTCCACTTT.

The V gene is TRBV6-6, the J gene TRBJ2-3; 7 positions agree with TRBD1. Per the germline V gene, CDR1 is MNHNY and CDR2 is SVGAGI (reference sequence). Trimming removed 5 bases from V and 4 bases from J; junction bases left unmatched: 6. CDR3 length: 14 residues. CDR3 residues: CASSADRVSDTQYF. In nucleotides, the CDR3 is TGTGCCAGCAGTGCTGACAGGGTGTCAGATACGCAGTATTTT.

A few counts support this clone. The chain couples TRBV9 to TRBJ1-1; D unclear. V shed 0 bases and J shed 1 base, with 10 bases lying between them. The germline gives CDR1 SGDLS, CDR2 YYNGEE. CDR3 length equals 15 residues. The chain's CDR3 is CASSVDGMGNTEAFF. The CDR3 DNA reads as TGTGCCAGCAGCGTAGATGGGATGGGGAACACTGAAGCTTTCTTT.

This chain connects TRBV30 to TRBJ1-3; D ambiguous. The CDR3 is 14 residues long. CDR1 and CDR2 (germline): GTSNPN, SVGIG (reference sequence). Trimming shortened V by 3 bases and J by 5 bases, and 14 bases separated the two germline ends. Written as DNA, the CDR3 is TGTGCCTGGAGCGTCTCTATACCAAGAAACACCATATATTTT. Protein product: CAWSVSIPRNTIYF.

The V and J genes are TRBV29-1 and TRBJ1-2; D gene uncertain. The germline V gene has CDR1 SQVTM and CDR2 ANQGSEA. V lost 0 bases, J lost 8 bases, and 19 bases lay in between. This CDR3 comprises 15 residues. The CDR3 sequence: CSVEDPRAELMGYTF. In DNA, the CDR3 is TGCAGCGTTGAAGATCCCCGGGCGGAGCTTATGGGCTACACCTTC. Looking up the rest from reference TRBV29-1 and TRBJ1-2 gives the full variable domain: SAVISQKPSRDICQRGTSLTIQCQVDSQVTMMFWYRQQPGQSLTLIATANQGSEATYESGFVIDKFPISRPNLTFSTLTVSNMSPEDSSIYLCSVEDPRAELMGYTFGSGTRLTVV.

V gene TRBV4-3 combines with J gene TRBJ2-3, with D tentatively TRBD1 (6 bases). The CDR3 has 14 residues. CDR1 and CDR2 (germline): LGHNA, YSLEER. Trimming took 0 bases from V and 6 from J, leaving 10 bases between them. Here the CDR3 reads CASSQDYRADTQYF. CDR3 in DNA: TGCGCCAGCAGCCAAGACTACAGGGCCGATACGCAGTATTTT.